This TCR beta chain is drawn from a study of CD8 T cells in Susac syndrome. Notes on the study in general: The study conceded that its TCR sequencing and HLA analysis involved relatively few individuals.

A note on this clonotype: Its cognate antigen is unknown.

Random hexamers primed reverse transcription of about 0.5 to 1 ug RNA. The authors amplified TCR beta CDR3 across 54 Vbeta and 13 Jbeta using immunoSEQ multiplex PCR. TCRdb reprocessed the immunoSEQ multiplex PCR reads with MiXCR, giving one entry per CDR3 protein. This repertoire shows some 260,000 distinct CDR3 sequences, around 93% found once; its top ten account for about 0.07%. Germline CDR1 is SGHRS and CDR2 is YFSETQ. The junction had 7 bases not matched to a gene; V was cut back by 3 bases and J by 3 bases. The CDR3 is made up of 16 amino acids. The source is a human donor with multiple sclerosis. J is TRBJ2-1 and V is TRBV5-1; 9 bases are a match to TRBD1. Source material: CD4+ T cells from PBMCs. The CDR3 spells CASSWTTGGIYNEQFF. In DNA, the CDR3 is TGCGCCAGCAGCTGGACCACAGGGGGCATCTACAATGAGCAGTTCTTC. Together with reference TRBV5-1 and TRBJ2-1, the CDR3 gives the full variable domain: KAGVTQTPRYLIKTRGQQVTLSCSPISGHRSVSWYQQTPGQGLQFLFEYFSETQRNKGNFPGRFSGRQFSNSRSEMNVSTLELGDSALYLCASSWTTGGIYNEQFFGPGTRLTVL.